What follows describes a single T cell receptor (beta chain). The data originate from a study of blood T cell repertoires in COVID-19. Across the whole study: Samples taken during acute and convalescent COVID-19 were collected in the United States, Italy and Spain. T cells, B-cell-depleted T cells, or PBMCs supplied cDNA or gDNA.

Original analysis: Quantification of nucleated cells was approximated via reference gene primer amplification. The protocol was immunoSEQ multiplex PCR, while the TCRdb copy is restricted to in-frame clones and leaves out a portion. V and J calls and clone size are copied from that table; D and trimming were computed from the DNA. The sample yields about 50,000 clones, roughly 90% seen once. The V and J ends lost 6 bases and 6 bases, in that order; junction bases with no gene match: 3. The CDR3 runs to 13 residues. Sequenced sample: peripheral blood. The receptor was isolated from a human donor in a cohort sampled during active COVID-19. V is TRBV12-3 or TRBV12-4 and J is TRBJ2-2; 8 nucleotides match TRBD1. The DNA for the CDR3 is TGTGCCAGCAGCCCACAGGGGGCCGGGGAGCTGTTTTTT. Residues: CASSPQGAGELFF.